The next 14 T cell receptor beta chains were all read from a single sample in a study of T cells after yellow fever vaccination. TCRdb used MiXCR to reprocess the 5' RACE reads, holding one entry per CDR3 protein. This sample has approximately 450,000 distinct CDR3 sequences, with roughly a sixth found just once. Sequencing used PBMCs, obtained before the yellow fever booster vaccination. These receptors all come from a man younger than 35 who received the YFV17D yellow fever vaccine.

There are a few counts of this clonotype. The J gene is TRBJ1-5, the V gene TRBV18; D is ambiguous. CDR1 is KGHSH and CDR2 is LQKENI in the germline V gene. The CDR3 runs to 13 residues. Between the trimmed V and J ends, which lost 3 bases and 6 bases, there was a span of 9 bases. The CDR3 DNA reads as TGTGCCAGCTCACCGGGCCCCGGTCAGCCCCAGCATTTT. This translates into CASSPGPGQPQHF.

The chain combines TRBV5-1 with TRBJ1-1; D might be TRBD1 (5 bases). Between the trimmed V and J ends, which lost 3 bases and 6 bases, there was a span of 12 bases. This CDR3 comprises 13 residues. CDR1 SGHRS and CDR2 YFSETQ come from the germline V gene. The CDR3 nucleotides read TGCGCCAGCAGCTACGCAGGGATGGCTGAAGCTTTCTTT. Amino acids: CASSYAGMAEAFF.

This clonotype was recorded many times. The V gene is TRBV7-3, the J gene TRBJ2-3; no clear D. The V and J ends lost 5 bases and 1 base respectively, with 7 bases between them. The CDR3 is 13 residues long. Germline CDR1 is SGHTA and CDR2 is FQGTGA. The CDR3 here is CASSLYGTDTQYF. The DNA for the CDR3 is TGTGCCAGCAGCCTCTATGGCACAGATACGCAGTATTTT.

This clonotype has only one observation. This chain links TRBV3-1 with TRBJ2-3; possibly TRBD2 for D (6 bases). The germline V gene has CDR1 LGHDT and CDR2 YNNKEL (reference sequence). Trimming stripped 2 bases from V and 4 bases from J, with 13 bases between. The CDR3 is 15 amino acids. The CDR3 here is CASSQRGAVPDTQYF. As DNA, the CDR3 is TGTGCCAGCAGCCAACGCGGGGCAGTTCCAGATACGCAGTATTTT.

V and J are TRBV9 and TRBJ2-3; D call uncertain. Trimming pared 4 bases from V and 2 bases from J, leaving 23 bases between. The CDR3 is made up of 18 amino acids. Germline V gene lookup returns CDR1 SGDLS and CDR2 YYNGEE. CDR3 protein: CASSLLPEGLLDTDTQYF. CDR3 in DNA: TGTGCCAGCAGCCTCCTGCCTGAAGGGCTCCTTGACACAGATACGCAGTATTTT.

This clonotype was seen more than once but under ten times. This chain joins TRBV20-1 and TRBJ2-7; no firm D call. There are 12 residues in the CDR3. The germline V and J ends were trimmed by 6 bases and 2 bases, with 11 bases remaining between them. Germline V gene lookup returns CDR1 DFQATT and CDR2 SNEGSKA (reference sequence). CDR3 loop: CSAPLRAYEQYV. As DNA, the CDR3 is TGCAGTGCCCCCCTCCGGGCCTACGAGCAGTACGTC.

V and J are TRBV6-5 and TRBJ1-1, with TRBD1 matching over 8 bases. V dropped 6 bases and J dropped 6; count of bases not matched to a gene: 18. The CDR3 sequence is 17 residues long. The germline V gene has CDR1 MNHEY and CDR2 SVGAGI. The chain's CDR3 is CASSVEAGGYRGAEAFF. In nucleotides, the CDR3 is TGTGCCAGCAGCGTCGAGGCAGGGGGCTATAGAGGAGCTGAAGCTTTCTTT.

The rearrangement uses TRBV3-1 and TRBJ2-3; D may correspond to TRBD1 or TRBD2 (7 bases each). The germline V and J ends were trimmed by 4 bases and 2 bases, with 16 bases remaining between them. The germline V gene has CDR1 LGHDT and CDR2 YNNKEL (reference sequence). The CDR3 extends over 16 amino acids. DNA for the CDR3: TGTGCCAGCAGCCTGGGCAGGGGGAGGGTCACAGATACGCAGTATTTT. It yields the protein CASSLGRGRVTDTQYF.

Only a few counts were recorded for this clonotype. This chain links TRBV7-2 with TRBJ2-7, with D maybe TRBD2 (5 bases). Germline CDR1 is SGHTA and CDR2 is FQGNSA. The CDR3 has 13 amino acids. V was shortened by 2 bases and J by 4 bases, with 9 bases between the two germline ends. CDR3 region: CASSLSGRYEQYF. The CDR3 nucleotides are TGTGCCAGCAGCTTAAGCGGCCGGTACGAGCAGTACTTC.

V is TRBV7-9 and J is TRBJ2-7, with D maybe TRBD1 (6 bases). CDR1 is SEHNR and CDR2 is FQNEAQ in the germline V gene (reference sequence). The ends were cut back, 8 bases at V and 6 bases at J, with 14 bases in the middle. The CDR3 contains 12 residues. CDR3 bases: TGTGCCAGCGGGGAAGGGGGTGCCGAGCAGTACGTC. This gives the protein CASGEGGAEQYV.

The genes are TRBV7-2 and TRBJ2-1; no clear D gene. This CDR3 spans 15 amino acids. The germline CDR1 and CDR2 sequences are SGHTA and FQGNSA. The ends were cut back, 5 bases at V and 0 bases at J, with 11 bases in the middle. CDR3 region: CASSAHWSSYNEQFF. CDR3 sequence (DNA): TGTGCCAGCAGCGCCCACTGGAGCTCCTACAATGAGCAGTTCTTC. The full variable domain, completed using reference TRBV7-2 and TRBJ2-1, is GAGVSQSPSNKVTEKGKDVELRCDPISGHTALYWYRQSLGQGLEFLIYFQGNSAPDKSGLPSDRFSAERTGGSVSTLTIQRTQQEDSAVYLCASSAHWSSYNEQFFGPGTRLTVL.

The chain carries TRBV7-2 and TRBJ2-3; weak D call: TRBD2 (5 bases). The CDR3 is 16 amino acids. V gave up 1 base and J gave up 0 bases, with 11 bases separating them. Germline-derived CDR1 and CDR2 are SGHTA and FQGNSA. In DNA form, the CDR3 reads TGTGCCAGCAGCTTAGGTAGCTGGACTAGCACAGATACGCAGTATTTT. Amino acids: CASSLGSWTSTDTQYF.

DNA of the CDR3: TGTGCCAGCTCACCTCCCGAGGGTACGGGCTATGGCTACACCTTC. Translation: CASSPPEGTGYGYTF. The V and J genes are TRBV18 and TRBJ1-2; D gene unclear. The germline gives CDR1 KGHSH, CDR2 LQKENI. The germline V and J ends were trimmed by 3 bases and 4 bases, with 15 bases remaining between them. CDR3 length: 15 residues. Complete variable domain (other parts from reference TRBV18 and TRBJ1-2): NAGVMQNPRHLVRRRGQEARLRCSPMKGHSHVYWYRQLPEEGLKFMVYLQKENIIDESGMPKERFSAEFPKEGPSILRIQQVVRGDSAAYFCASSPPEGTGYGYTFGSGTRLTVV.

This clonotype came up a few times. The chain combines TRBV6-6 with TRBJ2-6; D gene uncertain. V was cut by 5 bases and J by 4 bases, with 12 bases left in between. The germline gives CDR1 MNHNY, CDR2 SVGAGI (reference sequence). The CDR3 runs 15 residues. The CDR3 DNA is TGTGCCAGCAGTGTAAGGCAATCCGGGGCCAACGTCCTGACTTTC. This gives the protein CASSVRQSGANVLTF.